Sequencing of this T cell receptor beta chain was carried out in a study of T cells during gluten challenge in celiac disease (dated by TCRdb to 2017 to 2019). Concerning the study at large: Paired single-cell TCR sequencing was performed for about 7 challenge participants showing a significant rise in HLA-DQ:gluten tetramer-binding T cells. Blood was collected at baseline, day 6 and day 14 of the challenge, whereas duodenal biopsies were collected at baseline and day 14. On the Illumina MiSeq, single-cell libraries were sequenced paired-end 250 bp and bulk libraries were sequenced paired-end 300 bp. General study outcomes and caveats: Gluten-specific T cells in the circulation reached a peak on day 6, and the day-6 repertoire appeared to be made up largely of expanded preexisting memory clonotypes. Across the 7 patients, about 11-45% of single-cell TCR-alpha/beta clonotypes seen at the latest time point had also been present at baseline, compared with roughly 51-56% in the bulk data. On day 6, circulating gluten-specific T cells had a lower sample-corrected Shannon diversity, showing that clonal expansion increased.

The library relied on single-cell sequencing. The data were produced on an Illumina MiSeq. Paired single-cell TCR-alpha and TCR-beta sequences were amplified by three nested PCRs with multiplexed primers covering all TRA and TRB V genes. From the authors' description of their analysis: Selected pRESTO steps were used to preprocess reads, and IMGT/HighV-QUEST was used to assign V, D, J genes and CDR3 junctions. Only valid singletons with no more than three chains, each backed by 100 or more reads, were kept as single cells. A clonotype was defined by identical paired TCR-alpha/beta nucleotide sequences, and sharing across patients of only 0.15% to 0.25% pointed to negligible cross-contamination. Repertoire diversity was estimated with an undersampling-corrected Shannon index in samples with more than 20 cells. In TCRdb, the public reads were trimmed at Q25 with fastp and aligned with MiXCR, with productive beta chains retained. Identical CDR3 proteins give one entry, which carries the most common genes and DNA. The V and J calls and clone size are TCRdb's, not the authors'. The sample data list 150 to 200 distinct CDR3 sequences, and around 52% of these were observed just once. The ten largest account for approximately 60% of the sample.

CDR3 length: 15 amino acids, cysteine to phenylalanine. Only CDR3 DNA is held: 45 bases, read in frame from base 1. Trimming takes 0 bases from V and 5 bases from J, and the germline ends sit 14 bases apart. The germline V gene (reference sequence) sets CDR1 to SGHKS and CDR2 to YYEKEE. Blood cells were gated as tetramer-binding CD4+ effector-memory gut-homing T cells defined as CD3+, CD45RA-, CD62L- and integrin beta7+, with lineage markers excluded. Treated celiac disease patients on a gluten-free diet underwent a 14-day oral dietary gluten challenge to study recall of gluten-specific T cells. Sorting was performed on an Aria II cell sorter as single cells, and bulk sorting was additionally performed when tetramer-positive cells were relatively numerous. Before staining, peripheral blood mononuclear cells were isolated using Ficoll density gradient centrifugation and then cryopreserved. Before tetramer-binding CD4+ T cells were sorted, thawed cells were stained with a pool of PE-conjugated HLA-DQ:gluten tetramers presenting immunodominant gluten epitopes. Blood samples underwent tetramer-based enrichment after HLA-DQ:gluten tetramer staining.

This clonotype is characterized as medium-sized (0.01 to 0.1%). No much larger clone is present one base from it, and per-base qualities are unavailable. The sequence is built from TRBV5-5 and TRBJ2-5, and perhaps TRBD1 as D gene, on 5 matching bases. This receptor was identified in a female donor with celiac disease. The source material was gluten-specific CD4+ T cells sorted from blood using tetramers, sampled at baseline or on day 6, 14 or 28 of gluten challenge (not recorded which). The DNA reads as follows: TGTGCCAGCAGCTTGGTAGGACACCCCGGTGAGACCCAGTACTTC. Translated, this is CASSLVGHPGETQYF.